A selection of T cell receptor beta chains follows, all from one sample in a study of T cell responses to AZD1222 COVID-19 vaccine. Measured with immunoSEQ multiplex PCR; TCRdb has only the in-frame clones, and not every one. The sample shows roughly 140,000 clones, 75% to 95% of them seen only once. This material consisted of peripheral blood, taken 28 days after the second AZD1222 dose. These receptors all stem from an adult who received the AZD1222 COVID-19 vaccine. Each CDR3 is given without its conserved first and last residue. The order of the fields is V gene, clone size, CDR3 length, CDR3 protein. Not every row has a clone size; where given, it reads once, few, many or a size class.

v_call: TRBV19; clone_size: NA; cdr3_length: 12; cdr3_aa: ASSIQRGSYEQY
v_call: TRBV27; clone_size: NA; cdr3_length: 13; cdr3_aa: ASSLEGQGWPEAF
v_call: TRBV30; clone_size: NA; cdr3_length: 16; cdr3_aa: AWSLIGGAGGPVGEQY
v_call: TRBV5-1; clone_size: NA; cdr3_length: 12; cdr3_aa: ASSVGQGIEPQH
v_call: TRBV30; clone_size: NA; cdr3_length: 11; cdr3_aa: AWSVQGDQPQH
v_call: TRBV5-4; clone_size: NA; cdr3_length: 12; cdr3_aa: ASSLAWTVDTQY
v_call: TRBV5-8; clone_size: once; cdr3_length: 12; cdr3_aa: ASSRRTGNTEAF
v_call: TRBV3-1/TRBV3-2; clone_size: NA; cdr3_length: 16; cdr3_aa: ASSQKWASGRRTDTQY
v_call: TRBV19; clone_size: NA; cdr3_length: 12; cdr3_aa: ASSMDRGNSPLH
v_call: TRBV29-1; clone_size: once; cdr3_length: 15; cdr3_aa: SVAGTSGRAGYNEQF
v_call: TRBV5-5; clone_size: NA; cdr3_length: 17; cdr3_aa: ASSLVEGYREGAKNIQY
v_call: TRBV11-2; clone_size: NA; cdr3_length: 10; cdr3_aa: ASSFSGYEQY
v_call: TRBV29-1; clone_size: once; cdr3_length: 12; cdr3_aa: SVEGLASYNEQF
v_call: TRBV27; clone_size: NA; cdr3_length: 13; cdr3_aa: ASSLSGSGTYEQY
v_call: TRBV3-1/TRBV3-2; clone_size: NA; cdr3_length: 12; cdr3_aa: ASSQVGGYNEQF
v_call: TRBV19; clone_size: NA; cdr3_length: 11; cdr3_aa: ASSITVGHGYT
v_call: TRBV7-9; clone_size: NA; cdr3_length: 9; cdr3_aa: ASSPSYEQY
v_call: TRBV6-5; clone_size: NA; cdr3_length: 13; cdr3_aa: ASSWEQEPFYEQY
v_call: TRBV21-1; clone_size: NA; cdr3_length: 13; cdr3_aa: ASSPPGRSRDEQY
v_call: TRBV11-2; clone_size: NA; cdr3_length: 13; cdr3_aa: ASSFGVGANYGYT
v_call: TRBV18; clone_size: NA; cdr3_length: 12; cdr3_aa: ASSPGTHTDTQY
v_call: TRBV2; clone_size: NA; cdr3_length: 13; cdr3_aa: ASRPDRGLYQPQH
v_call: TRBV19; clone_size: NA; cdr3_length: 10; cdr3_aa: ASSFSGNTIY
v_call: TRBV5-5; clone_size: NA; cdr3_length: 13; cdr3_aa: ASSWGTGGNTEAF
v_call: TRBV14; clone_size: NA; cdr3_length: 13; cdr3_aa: ASSQETGFYSPLH
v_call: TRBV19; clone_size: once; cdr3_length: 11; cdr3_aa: ASSVQGTDTQY
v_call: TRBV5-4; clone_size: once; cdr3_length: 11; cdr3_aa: ASSSRTGGELF
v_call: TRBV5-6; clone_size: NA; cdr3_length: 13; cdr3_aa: ASSAYRDDPTEQY
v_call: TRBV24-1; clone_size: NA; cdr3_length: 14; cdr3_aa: ATSDSGQGINSPLH
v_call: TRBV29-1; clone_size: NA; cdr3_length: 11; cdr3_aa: SVEDVMNTEAF
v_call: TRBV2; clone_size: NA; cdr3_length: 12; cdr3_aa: ASRGAGAGETQY
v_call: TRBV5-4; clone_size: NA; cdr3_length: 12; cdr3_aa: ASSAGQGHSPLH
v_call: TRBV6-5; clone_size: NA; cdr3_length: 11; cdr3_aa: ASSYHPLAEQY
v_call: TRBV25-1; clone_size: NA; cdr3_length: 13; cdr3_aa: ASSGTSGRPGEQY
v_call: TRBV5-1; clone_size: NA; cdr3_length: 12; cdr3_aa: ASSKGQGITEAF
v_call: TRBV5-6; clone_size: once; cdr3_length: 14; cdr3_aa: ASSSWGGTFSYEQY
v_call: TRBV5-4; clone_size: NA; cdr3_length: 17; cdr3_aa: ASSRRLAGGFANTGELF
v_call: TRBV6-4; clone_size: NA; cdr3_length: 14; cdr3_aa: ASSEFSASTYNEQF
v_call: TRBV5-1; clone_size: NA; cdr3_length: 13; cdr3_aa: ASSQGQGPVYGYT
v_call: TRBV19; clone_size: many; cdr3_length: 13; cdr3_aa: ASRIDRYSNQPQH
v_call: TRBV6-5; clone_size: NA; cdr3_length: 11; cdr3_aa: ASRLPGNYGYT
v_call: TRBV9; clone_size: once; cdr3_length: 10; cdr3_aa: ASGGGNQPQH
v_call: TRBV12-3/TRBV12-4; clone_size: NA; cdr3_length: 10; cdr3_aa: ASSFPGTEAF
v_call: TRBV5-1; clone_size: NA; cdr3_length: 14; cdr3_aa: ASSLAGIDSGNTIY
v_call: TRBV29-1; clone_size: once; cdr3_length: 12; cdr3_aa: SVATLAGANEQF
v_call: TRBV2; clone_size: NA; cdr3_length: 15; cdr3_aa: ASSESLLAGNYNEQF
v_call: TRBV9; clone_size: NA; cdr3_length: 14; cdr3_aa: ASSEMAGGRGDTQY